These 25 T cell receptor beta chains were all obtained from the same sample, sequenced in a study of blood T cell repertoires in COVID-19. Using immunoSEQ multiplex PCR, the repertoire was profiled, and TCRdb retains in-frame clones only, with some absent. The sample carries some 200,000 clones, around 83% recorded once. The sample was peripheral blood. These receptor sequences come from a woman aged 55 to 70 with acute or convalescent COVID-19.

The chain joins TRBV19 to TRBJ2-3; D not certain. This CDR3 has 15 residues. The germline V and J ends were trimmed by 9 bases and 0 bases, with 16 bases remaining between them. CDR1 LNHDA and CDR2 SQIVND come from the germline V gene (reference sequence). The CDR3 here is CASRWSFLSTDTQYF. The CDR3 region has the DNA TGTGCCAGCAGATGGTCATTTCTCAGCACAGATACGCAGTATTTT.

V is TRBV10-2 and J is TRBJ1-1; possible D gene TRBD1, 6 bases. Trimming cost V 3 bases and J 4 bases, with 12 bases left between them. The CDR3 spans 14 residues. The germline V gene encodes CDR1 WSHSY and CDR2 SAAADI. This CDR3 is CASSEQGTSTEAFF. The CDR3, as DNA: TGCGCCAGCAGTGAACAGGGTACGAGCACTGAAGCTTTCTTT.

The chain carries TRBV6-5 and TRBJ2-7; 10 positions agree with TRBD1. V dropped 10 bases and J dropped 1; count of bases not matched to a gene: 10. CDR1 is MNHEY, CDR2 SVGAGI, per germline. The CDR3 has 15 amino acids. The CDR3 is CATTTGTGESYEQYF. CDR3 nucleotides: TGTGCCACCACAACCGGGACAGGGGAATCCTACGAGCAGTACTTC.

This chain uses TRBV5-4 with TRBJ2-3, with TRBD2 matching 9 bases. This CDR3 comprises 19 residues. CDR1 SGHNT and CDR2 YYREEE come from the germline V gene (reference sequence). V was pared by 4 bases and J by 5 bases, with 20 bases of the junction left unmatched. CDR3 sequence (DNA): TGTGCCAGCAGCAAAGGGAAGCCTAGCGGGGAGAGTCCCGGAGATACGCAGTATTTT. It yields the protein CASSKGKPSGESPGDTQYF. Complete variable domain (other parts from reference TRBV5-4 and TRBJ2-3): ETGVTQSPTHLIKTRGQQVTLRCSSQSGHNTVSWYQQALGQGPQFIFQYYREEENGRGNFPPRFSGLQFPNYSSELNVNALELDDSALYLCASSKGKPSGESPGDTQYFGPGTRLTVL.

V usage is TRBV9 and J usage is TRBJ2-3, with D unclear. Per germline, CDR1 SGDLS and CDR2 YYNGEE. V was trimmed by 0 bases and J by 6 bases, leaving 8 bases between them. The CDR3 runs 13 residues. CDR3 DNA: TGTGCCAGCAGCGTAGATATCAGGGATACGCAGTATTTT. Translation: CASSVDIRDTQYF.

J is TRBJ2-5 and V is TRBV24-1; tentative D call: TRBD1 (6 bases). Germline V CDR1 and CDR2: KGHDR, SFDVKD. V was shortened by 4 bases and J by 3 bases, with 11 bases between the two germline ends. This CDR3 is 14 amino acids long. The CDR3, as DNA: TGTGCCACCAGTGAACCGCAGGGGAAAGAGACCCAGTACTTC. Protein: CATSEPQGKETQYF.

The CDR3 bases are TGTGCCAGCAGCCAAGATACCCTAGCGGGAGATACGCAGTATTTT. This gives the protein CASSQDTLAGDTQYF. The chain has TRBV3-1 (or the pseudogene TRBV3-2) and TRBJ2-3; 8 bases line up with TRBD2. Germline V gene sequence: CDR1 LGHDT, CDR2 YNNKEL (reference sequence). Trimming removed 0 bases from V and 5 bases from J; junction bases left unmatched: 4. The CDR3 length is 15 residues.

This rearrangement joins TRBV6-5 to TRBJ1-1, with no clear D. This CDR3 is built from 11 residues. Trimming pared 4 bases from V and 6 bases from J, leaving 6 bases between. Germline V gene lookup returns CDR1 MNHEY and CDR2 SVGAGI. CDR3 sequence (DNA): TGTGCCAGCAGTTCCCGGTCTGAAGCTTTCTTT. It translates to CASSSRSEAFF.

The genes are TRBV7-9 and TRBJ1-2, with 9 bases aligning to TRBD1. Germline assignment: CDR1 SEHNR and CDR2 FQNEAQ (reference sequence). J was trimmed by 0 bases and V by 4 bases; bases with no gene match: 3. The CDR3 spans 15 residues. CDR3 in DNA: TGTGCCAGCAGCTCCGGACAGGGGACTAACTATGGCTACACCTTC. Amino acid sequence: CASSSGQGTNYGYTF. Drawing the rest from reference TRBV7-9 and TRBJ1-2, the complete variable domain is DTGVSQNPRHKITKRGQNVTFRCDPISEHNRLYWYRQTLGQGPEFLTYFQNEAQLEKSRLLSDRFSAERPKGSFSTLEIQRTEQGDSAMYLCASSSGQGTNYGYTFGSGTRLTVV.

DNA of the CDR3: TGTGCCAGCAGCTCCAGTGGACAGCAGAACACTGAAGCTTTCTTT. Amino acid sequence: CASSSSGQQNTEAFF. The rearrangement uses TRBV28 and TRBJ1-1; a possible D gene is TRBD1 (6 bases). V lost 6 bases, J lost 1 base, and 15 bases lay in between. CDR3 length equals 15 residues. The germline V gene has CDR1 MDHEN and CDR2 SYDVKM.

V is TRBV6-5 and J is TRBJ2-7; D is unresolved. CDR3 length: 15 residues. Looked up from germline, CDR1 is MNHEY and CDR2 is SVGAGI. V dropped 0 bases and J dropped 2 bases, with 11 bases sitting between them. Here the CDR3 DNA reads TGTGCCAGCAGTTACTCGAAGCCCTCCACCTACGAGCAGTACTTC. This encodes CASSYSKPSTYEQYF.

The chain combines TRBV27 with TRBJ2-1; weak D call: TRBD1 (7 bases). There are 13 residues in the CDR3. Looked up from germline, CDR1 is MNHEY and CDR2 is SMNVEV (reference sequence). The germline V and J ends were trimmed by 5 bases and 9 bases, with 14 bases remaining between them. The CDR3 nucleotides read TGTGCCAGCAGTGTCACTCAGGGGGGTGAGCAGTTCTTC. Amino acids: CASSVTQGGEQFF.

V and J are TRBV18 and TRBJ2-2, with 11 bases lining up with TRBD2. J lost 2 bases, V lost 4 bases, and 12 bases had no gene match. Looked up from germline, CDR1 is KGHSH and CDR2 is LQKENI. The CDR3 loop spans 19 amino acids. CDR3 amino acids: CASSLQGLAGGPNTGELFF. The CDR3 region has the DNA TGTGCCAGCTCACTCCAGGGGCTAGCGGGAGGACCCAACACCGGGGAGCTGTTTTTT.

The chain employs TRBV19 and TRBJ1-2; a possible D gene is TRBD1 (6 bases). Trimming took 2 bases from V and 5 from J, leaving 12 bases between them. The CDR3 contains 14 residues. CDR1 is LNHDA and CDR2 is SQIVND in the germline V gene (reference sequence). The CDR3 nucleotides read TGTGCCAGTAGTATAAGGGACACGGGTTATGGCTACACCTTC. It specifies CASSIRDTGYGYTF.

V is TRBV18 and J is TRBJ2-5, with a possible D match to TRBD1 (6 bases). Trimming pared 4 bases from V and 5 bases from J, leaving 11 bases between. CDR1 is KGHSH, CDR2 LQKENI, per germline. CDR3 length equals 13 residues. DNA for the CDR3: TGTGCCAGCTCACGGGAGAGGGGGGAGACCCAGTACTTC. This sequence encodes CASSRERGETQYF. Based on the CDR3 plus reference TRBV18 and TRBJ2-5, the full variable domain is NAGVMQNPRHLVRRRGQEARLRCSPMKGHSHVYWYRQLPEEGLKFMVYLQKENIIDESGMPKERFSAEFPKEGPSILRIQQVVRGDSAAYFCASSRERGETQYFGPGTRLLVL.

The rearrangement links TRBV6-5 to TRBJ1-1; D remains unclear. Looked up from germline, CDR1 is MNHEY and CDR2 is SVGAGI. V was clipped by 8 bases and J by 0 bases, with 10 bases between them. CDR3 length equals 13 residues. The CDR3 spells CASGREVNTEAFF. The DNA of the CDR3 is TGTGCCAGCGGCAGAGAGGTGAACACTGAAGCTTTCTTT.

This clone appeared a single time. The V and J genes are TRBV30 and TRBJ1-3; D gene unclear. Germline CDR1 is GTSNPN and CDR2 is SVGIG (reference sequence). Trimming pared 3 bases from V and 8 bases from J, leaving 8 bases between. This CDR3 comprises 11 residues. The CDR3 reads CAWSAADTIYF. CDR3 nucleotides: TGTGCCTGGAGCGCAGCGGACACCATATATTTT.

The gene calls are TRBV7-9 and TRBJ1-2, with D possibly TRBD1 on 5 matching bases. V lost 6 bases to trimming and J lost 8 bases, with 16 bases between them. The germline gives CDR1 SEHNR, CDR2 FQNEAQ (reference sequence). There are 13 residues in the CDR3. CDR3 DNA sequence: TGTGCCAGCAGGCTAGGGGACTCTGGGGGCTACACCTTC. This encodes CASRLGDSGGYTF.

This clone was observed once. V is TRBV4-2 and J is TRBJ1-4, with 10 nucleotides matching TRBD1. The V and J ends lost 1 base and 8 bases, in that order; junction bases with no gene match: 7. The CDR3 is 16 amino acids. Germline lookup yields CDR1 LGHNA and CDR2 YNFKEQ. The CDR3 sequence: CASSQGTGTGEEKLFF. The CDR3 DNA is TGTGCCAGCAGCCAAGGAACCGGGACAGGGGAAGAAAAACTGTTTTTT.

The chain joins TRBV5-1 to TRBJ2-1; 8 bases line up with TRBD2. The CDR3 runs 16 residues. Germline V gives CDR1 SGHRS, CDR2 YFSETQ. The junction had 4 bases not matched to a gene; V was cut back by 0 bases and J by 2 bases. CDR3: CASSLGAGATYNEQFF. The CDR3 DNA reads as TGCGCCAGCAGCTTGGGAGCGGGGGCCACCTACAATGAGCAGTTCTTC.

The V call is TRBV19, the J call TRBJ1-2, with D uncertain. This CDR3 is 12 amino acids long. Between the trimmed V and J ends, which lost 7 bases and 6 bases, there was a span of 12 bases. Germline CDR1 LNHDA, CDR2 SQIVND (reference sequence). The CDR3 DNA follows: TGTGCCAGTAACTGGGCGGGGAATGGCTACACCTTC. Translation gives CASNWAGNGYTF.

This chain uses TRBV2 with TRBJ2-7; 9 nucleotides agree with TRBD1. V was pared by 7 bases and J by 5 bases, with 9 bases of the junction left unmatched. The CDR3 runs 14 residues. CDR1 is SNHLY, CDR2 FYNNEI, per germline. The chain's CDR3 is CASNSDRGRNEQYF. The CDR3 DNA reads as TGTGCCAGCAACTCCGACAGGGGGAGGAACGAGCAGTACTTC.

The chain joins TRBV10-3 to TRBJ2-3; tentatively, D is TRBD2 (5 bases). The germline V gene encodes CDR1 ENHRY and CDR2 SYGVKD. V dropped 0 bases and J dropped 2 bases, with 12 bases sitting between them. The CDR3 is made up of 16 amino acids. CDR3 residues: CAISESLPGFTDTQYF. The CDR3 DNA is TGTGCCATCAGTGAGTCCCTACCGGGATTCACAGATACGCAGTATTTT.

The chain combines TRBV9 with TRBJ1-2; 9 nucleotides match TRBD1. V lost 2 bases to trimming and J lost 8 bases; unmatched junction nucleotides: 4. The CDR3 contains 13 residues. Germline V gene sequence: CDR1 SGDLS, CDR2 YYNGEE. As DNA, the CDR3 is TGTGCCAGCAGCGTGGACAGGGGTGGGGGCTACACCTTC. Amino acids: CASSVDRGGGYTF. The full variable domain, completed using reference TRBV9 and TRBJ1-2, is DSGVTQTPKHLITATGQRVTLRCSPRSGDLSVYWYQQSLDQGLQFLIQYYNGEERAKGNILERFSAQQFPDLHSELNLSSLELGDSALYFCASSVDRGGGYTFGSGTRLTVV.

V usage is TRBV18 and J usage is TRBJ1-2; D possibly corresponds to TRBD1 (6 bases). The CDR3 length is 14 residues. V was trimmed by 2 bases and J by 4 bases, leaving 11 bases between them. The germline CDR1 and CDR2 sequences are KGHSH and LQKENI. CDR3: CASSPGGAVYGYTF. In DNA, the CDR3 is TGTGCCAGCTCACCAGGGGGCGCGGTCTATGGCTACACCTTC. Full variable domain (missing parts from reference TRBV18 and TRBJ1-2): NAGVMQNPRHLVRRRGQEARLRCSPMKGHSHVYWYRQLPEEGLKFMVYLQKENIIDESGMPKERFSAEFPKEGPSILRIQQVVRGDSAAYFCASSPGGAVYGYTFGSGTRLTVV.